The T cell receptor beta chain described here comes from a study of type 1 and type 2 diabetes patients. Across the study: The whole study generated fewer than 25 million paired-end reads. Study-level findings and limits: Age and gender were not matched between study groups, possibly biasing interpretation.

Genomic DNA was the PCR template. Multiplex PCR with 30 forward and 13 reverse primers amplified the TCR beta CDR3. Using its own MiXCR run on the multiplex PCR reads, TCRdb lists one record per CDR3 protein. The sample includes fewer than 300,000 distinct CDR3 sequences, approximately 50% of them seen just once. On this clonotype itself: Antigen: not known.

V shed 5 bases and J shed 6 bases, with 10 bases lying between them. CDR1 LNHDA and CDR2 SQIVND come from the germline V gene (reference sequence). The CDR3 is made up of 13 amino acids. The sample consisted of peripheral blood mononuclear cells (PBMCs). This sequence joins TRBV19 and TRBJ2-2; tentative D call: TRBD1 (6 bases). The TCR comes from a man aged 18 to 30 with type 2 diabetes. CDR3 protein: CASSVGQPGELFF. In nucleotides, the CDR3 is TGTGCCAGTAGTGTCGGACAGCCCGGGGAGCTGTTTTTT. The full variable domain, rest sourced from reference TRBV19 and TRBJ2-2, is DGGITQSPKYLFRKEGQNVTLSCEQNLNHDAMYWYRQDPGQGLRLIYYSQIVNDFQKGDIAEGYSVSREKKESFPLTVTSAQKNPTAFYLCASSVGQPGELFFGEGSRLTVL.